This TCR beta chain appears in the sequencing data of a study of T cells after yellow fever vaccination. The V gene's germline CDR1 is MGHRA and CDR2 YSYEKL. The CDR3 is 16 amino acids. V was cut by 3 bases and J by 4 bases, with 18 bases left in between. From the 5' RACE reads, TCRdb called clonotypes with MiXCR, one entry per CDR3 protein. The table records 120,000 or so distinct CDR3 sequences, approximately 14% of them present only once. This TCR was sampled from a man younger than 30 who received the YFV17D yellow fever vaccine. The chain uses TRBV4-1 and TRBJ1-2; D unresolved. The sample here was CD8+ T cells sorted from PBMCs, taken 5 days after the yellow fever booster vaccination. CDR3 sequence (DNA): TGCGCCAGCAGCCATGAGCCGGCCCTATCGGGCTATGGCTACACCTTC. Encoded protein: CASSHEPALSGYGYTF.